A single sample gave rise to the 8 T cell receptor beta chains below, sequenced in a study of T cell responses to AZD1222 COVID-19 vaccine. Measured with immunoSEQ multiplex PCR; TCRdb has only the in-frame clones, and not every one. Here the sample spans fewer than 150,000 clones, around 93% being singletons. This sample comprised peripheral blood, obtained 28 days after the second AZD1222 dose. These receptors all come from an adult who received the AZD1222 COVID-19 vaccine.

CDR3 region: CASSYSWLAAPNGYTF. In DNA, the CDR3 is TGTGCCAGCAGTTACTCGTGGCTGGCCGCGCCGAATGGCTACACCTTC. This sequence joins TRBV6-5 and TRBJ1-2; no clear D. Between the trimmed V and J ends, which lost 0 bases and 6 bases, there was a span of 17 bases. The CDR3 contains 16 residues. Germline V CDR1 and CDR2: MNHEY, SVGAGI.

This clone was counted a single time. The chain joins TRBV7-2 to TRBJ2-7; the match to TRBD1 covers 9 bases. Germline CDR1 SGHTA, CDR2 FQGNSA. Unmatched junction bases numbered 5, after V lost 5 bases and J lost 3 bases. The CDR3 runs 14 residues. CDR3 DNA: TGTGCCAGCAGCCCGCGACAGGGGGGCTACGAGCAGTACTTC. It encodes CASSPRQGGYEQYF.

The chain is built from TRBV9 and TRBJ2-1, with 12 bases matching TRBD2. The CDR3 length is 16 residues. V shed 1 base and J 4 bases; nucleotides not matched to a gene: 3. Germline V lookup: CDR1 SGDLS, CDR2 YYNGEE. This chain's CDR3 is CASSVLAGGTYNEQFF. The CDR3 DNA follows: TGTGCCAGCAGCGTACTAGCGGGGGGGACATACAATGAGCAGTTCTTC.

The genes are TRBV7-6 and TRBJ2-5; TRBD2 matches at 9 bases. The V gene end was trimmed by 3 bases and the J gene end by 2 bases; junction bases not matched to a gene: 10. The CDR3 runs to 17 residues. CDR1 and CDR2 (germline): SGHVS, FNYEAQ. DNA of the CDR3: TGTGCCAGCAGCTTGAATAGCGGGGGAGTATTTCAAGAGACCCAGTACTTC. Its protein is CASSLNSGGVFQETQYF.

The V and J genes are TRBV12-3 or TRBV12-4 and TRBJ2-5; D is unclear. CDR3 length: 12 amino acids. Trimming pared 3 bases from V and 5 bases from J, leaving 7 bases between. The CDR3 sequence is CASSLDGETQYF. The DNA for the CDR3 is TGTGCCAGCAGTTTGGACGGGGAGACCCAGTACTTC.

This clone was recorded once. The V and J genes are TRBV7-6 and TRBJ1-3, with D unresolved. Per germline, CDR1 SGHVS and CDR2 FNYEAQ. The CDR3 extends over 14 amino acids. V was pared by 5 bases and J by 0 bases, with 8 bases between. CDR3 protein: CASSPGSSGNTIYF. As DNA, the CDR3 is TGTGCCAGCAGCCCGGGGTCCTCTGGAAACACCATATATTTT.

The chain joins TRBV7-9 to TRBJ1-1; the D is unclear. This CDR3 spans 15 amino acids. Per germline, CDR1 SEHNR and CDR2 FQNEAQ (reference sequence). Trimming shortened V by 4 bases and J by 7 bases, and 19 bases separated the two germline ends. CDR3 nucleotides: TGTGCCAGCAGCTCCTCTTTGGGCCTAGGGCTTGAAGCTTTCTTT. Its protein is CASSSSLGLGLEAFF.

The chain links TRBV18 to TRBJ1-1, with a possible D match to TRBD1 (5 bases). The length of the CDR3 is 13 residues. V lost 5 bases, J lost 8 bases, and 15 bases lay in between. The germline CDR1 and CDR2 sequences are KGHSH and LQKENI. The CDR3 region is CASSGGDAPEAFF. CDR3 DNA sequence: TGTGCCAGCTCAGGGGGGGATGCACCGGAAGCTTTCTTT.